This T cell receptor (beta chain) was retrieved from a study of blood T cell repertoires in COVID-19. There are a few counts of this clone. Only in-frame clones appear in the TCRdb table, and some are missing; sequencing was by immunoSEQ multiplex PCR. Of about 100,000 clones listed, just under 80% are singletons. There are 19 residues in the CDR3. V shed 4 bases and J 5 bases; nucleotides not matched to a gene: 16. CDR1 and CDR2 (germline): MGHRA, YSYEKL. The rearrangement links TRBV4-1 to TRBJ2-7; the match to TRBD2 covers 14 bases. Specimen: peripheral blood. The sequence came from a human donor in a cohort sampled during active COVID-19. The CDR3 loop is CASSPLGRMGTSGRNEQYF. CDR3 DNA: TGCGCCAGCAGCCCCCTGGGCAGGATGGGGACTAGCGGGAGAAACGAGCAGTACTTC.